Each of the 4 T cell receptor beta chains below was sequenced from the same sample in a study of blood T cell repertoires in COVID-19. Libraries were prepared by immunoSEQ multiplex PCR; TCRdb keeps only in-frame clonotypes and omits some of them. Counted here are some 200,000 clones, about 83% occurring once; the ten biggest clones make up over 3.5%. What was sequenced was peripheral blood. All receptors derive from a man younger than 30 with active or convalescent COVID-19.

The rearrangement links TRBV13 to TRBJ1-6; D is possibly TRBD1 (5 bases). Deletions cut 5 bases from V and 7 bases from J, with 12 bases between. CDR1 and CDR2 from the germline V gene are PRHDT and FYEKMQ (reference sequence). There are 14 residues in the CDR3. CDR3 bases: TGTGCCAGCAGCAGCCCAGGGTTCAATTCACCCCTCCACTTT. Protein product: CASSSPGFNSPLHF.

The V gene is TRBV10-2, the J gene TRBJ2-7; D unclear. Germline V gene lookup returns CDR1 WSHSY and CDR2 SAAADI. The CDR3 runs 13 residues. With 0 bases removed from V and 2 bases from J, the gap between germline ends came to 5 bases. The CDR3 region has the DNA TGCGCCAGCAGTGAGTCAAGAGCCTACGAGCAGTACTTC. Its protein product is CASSESRAYEQYF.

This clone was observed a few times. This chain links TRBV7-2 with TRBJ1-3; the match to TRBD1 covers 9 bases. This CDR3 is built from 15 residues. Germline assignment: CDR1 SGHTA and CDR2 FQGNSA. J lost 4 bases, V lost 4 bases, and 5 bases had no gene match. The CDR3 protein is CASSSGTGPGNTIYF. The CDR3 bases are TGTGCCAGCAGCTCTGGGACAGGGCCAGGAAACACCATATATTTT. Full variable domain (remainder filled in from reference TRBV7-2 and TRBJ1-3): GAGVSQSPSNKVTEKGKDVELRCDPISGHTALYWYRQSLGQGLEFLIYFQGNSAPDKSGLPSDRFSAERTGGSVSTLTIQRTQQEDSAVYLCASSSGTGPGNTIYFGEGSWLTVV.

This chain uses TRBV2 with TRBJ1-1; possibly TRBD1 for D (6 bases). The germline V and J ends were trimmed by 5 bases and 1 base, with 8 bases remaining between them. CDR3 length: 13 amino acids. Germline CDR1 and CDR2: SNHLY and FYNNEI. The CDR3 nucleotides are TGTGCCAGCAGTCAGGGGACGAACACTGAAGCTTTCTTT. Protein: CASSQGTNTEAFF.